The present entry profiles one T cell receptor beta chain with its context. This sample stems from a study of control samples from healthy donors and cancer patients. CDR3 length: 15 residues. Germline values: CDR1 LGHDT, CDR2 YNNKEL (reference sequence). V was cut by 0 bases and J by 4 bases, with 12 bases left in between. Produced via immunoSEQ multiplex PCR; TCRdb's table is partial and in-frame only. The data show 85,000 to 100,000 clones, approximately 93% seen once. The sequence derives from a man between 18 and 35 years old in good health. The chain employs TRBV3-1 (or the pseudogene TRBV3-2) and TRBJ1-2, with D perhaps matching TRBD1 (5 bases). Sequenced material: blood. The CDR3 DNA sequence: TGTGCCAGCAGCCAAGATGTGGGACTGACCTATGGCTACACCTTC. Translation gives CASSQDVGLTYGYTF.